What follows is one TCR beta chain and its context. There are 13 residues in the CDR3. J was trimmed by 4 bases and V by 5 bases; bases with no gene match: 4. Germline V lookup: CDR1 SGHAT, CDR2 FQNNGV. The data were obtained in a study of T cell changes during pregnancy in multiple sclerosis. This table comes from immunoSEQ multiplex PCR, and its TCRdb copy is limited to in-frame clones, with some not included. The data show 52,000 or so clones, with 85% to 90% seen just once and 0.5% to 0.75% held by the top ten. This chain links TRBV11-2 with TRBJ2-7; 8 positions agree with TRBD1. Sequencing was performed on CD4+ T cells from peripheral blood mononuclear cells, taken in the first trimester of pregnancy. This TCR derives from a female donor with multiple sclerosis, enrolled in a pregnancy study. This CDR3 is CASSPDREYEQYF. CDR3 coding DNA: TGTGCCAGCAGCCCGGACAGGGAATACGAGCAGTACTTC.